This T cell receptor (beta chain) was retrieved from a study of blood T cell repertoires in COVID-19. Using immunoSEQ multiplex PCR, the repertoire was profiled, and TCRdb retains in-frame clones only, with some absent. Of fewer than 450,000 clones in the sample, 88% were seen once. Germline V CDR1 and CDR2: SGDLS, YYNGEE. The germline V and J ends were trimmed by 4 bases and 6 bases, with 16 bases remaining between them. This CDR3 spans 15 amino acids. This sequence was found in a middle-aged woman with acute COVID-19. Input material: PBMCs or T cells enriched from blood (not recorded which). The rearrangement links TRBV9 to TRBJ1-4, with a possible D match to TRBD1 (6 bases). The CDR3 DNA reads as TGTGCCAGCAGCCCGATTCAGGGGAGGGATGAAAAACTGTTTTTT. This sequence encodes CASSPIQGRDEKLFF. Variable domain in full (rest from reference TRBV9 and TRBJ1-4): DSGVTQTPKHLITATGQRVTLRCSPRSGDLSVYWYQQSLDQGLQFLIQYYNGEERAKGNILERFSAQQFPDLHSELNLSSLELGDSALYFCASSPIQGRDEKLFFGSGTQLSVL.